This TCR beta chain was recorded in a study of regulatory T cells in long-lasting Graves disease. Time point defined: newly diagnosed GD, antithyroid drugs for less than 3 months. PBMCs provided the RNA from which the TCR library was made. Arm-PCR of CDR3 regions and iRepertoire HTBI primers were used to build TCR beta libraries. Via MiXCR, TCRdb re-called the multiplex PCR reads, giving one row per CDR3 protein. The sample yields 400,000 to 550,000 distinct CDR3 sequences, about a sixth seen once. The same data also contributed to another study, on T cells in Graves' hyperthyroidism and ophthalmopathy.

The TCR sequence derives from a young woman with Graves disease. This specimen was peripheral blood mononuclear cells (PBMCs), taken at new diagnosis, from a patient treated with antithyroid drugs.

Here the CDR3 reads CASSGRSQEQFF. The CDR3 DNA is TGTGCCAGCAGCGGCAGGTCGCAAGAGCAGTTCTTC. The V gene is TRBV7-3, the J gene TRBJ2-1; D call uncertain. This CDR3 has 12 amino acids. V lost 5 bases to trimming and J lost 10 bases, with 12 bases between them. Germline lookup yields CDR1 SGHTA and CDR2 FQGTGA. Full variable domain (remainder filled in from reference TRBV7-3 and TRBJ2-1): GAGVSQTPSNKVTEKGKYVELRCDPISGHTALYWYRQSLGQGPEFLIYFQGTGAADDSGLPNDRFFAVRPEGSVSTLKIQRTERGDSAVYLCASSGRSQEQFFGPGTRLTVL.